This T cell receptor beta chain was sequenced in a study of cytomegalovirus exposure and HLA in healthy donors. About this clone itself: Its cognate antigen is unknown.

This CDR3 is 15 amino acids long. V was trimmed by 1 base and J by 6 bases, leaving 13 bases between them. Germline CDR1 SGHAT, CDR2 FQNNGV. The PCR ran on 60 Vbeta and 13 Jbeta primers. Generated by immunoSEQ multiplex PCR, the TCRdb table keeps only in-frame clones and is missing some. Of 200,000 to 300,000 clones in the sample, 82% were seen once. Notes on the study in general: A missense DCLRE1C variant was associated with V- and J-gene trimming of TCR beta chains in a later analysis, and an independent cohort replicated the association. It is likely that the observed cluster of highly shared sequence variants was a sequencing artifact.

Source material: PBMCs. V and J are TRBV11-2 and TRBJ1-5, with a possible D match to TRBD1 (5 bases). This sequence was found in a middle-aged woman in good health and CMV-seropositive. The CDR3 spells CASSLVLGGGQPQHF. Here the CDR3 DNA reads TGTGCCAGCAGCTTAGTCCTGGGGGGGGGTCAGCCCCAGCATTTT.